This T cell receptor (beta chain) was sequenced during a study of cytomegalovirus exposure and HLA in healthy donors. Study in general: As released early, the data held approximately 80 million unique TCRs from HLA-typed donors. Study-wide results and limits: What was likely a sequencing artifact was a cluster of highly shared sequence variants.

A multiplex PCR was run with 60 Vbeta primers and 13 Jbeta primers. Libraries were prepared by immunoSEQ multiplex PCR; TCRdb keeps only in-frame clonotypes and omits some of them. The data show roughly 170,000 clones, 84% seen once. The CDR3 extends over 16 amino acids. The germline V gene has CDR1 LNHDA and CDR2 SQIVND (reference sequence). The V end was cut by 4 bases, the J end by 5 bases, with 18 bases between. It was healthy bone marrow donors who served as donors. A remark on this clone: Its target is unknown.

The chain employs TRBV19 and TRBJ2-1; TRBD2 might be the D (7 bases). The clonotype comes from a man aged 25 to 45 in good health and CMV-seronegative. Sequencing was done on a sample of PBMCs. CDR3 DNA: TGTGCCAGTAGTAAACACCAGGGAGGGGGTGACAATGAGCAGTTCTTC. Protein: CASSKHQGGGDNEQFF. The whole variable domain, filled in from reference TRBV19 and TRBJ2-1, reads DGGITQSPKYLFRKEGQNVTLSCEQNLNHDAMYWYRQDPGQGLRLIYYSQIVNDFQKGDIAEGYSVSREKKESFPLTVTSAQKNPTAFYLCASSKHQGGGDNEQFFGPGTRLTVL.